One and the same sample provided the 19 T cell receptor beta chains below, sequenced in a study of blood T cell repertoires in COVID-19. The table came from immunoSEQ multiplex PCR; TCRdb's copy has only in-frame clones and leaves some out. The sample yields roughly 200,000 clones, less than 90% seen once. Sequenced input: PBMCs or T cells enriched from blood (not recorded which). These receptors all come from a woman aged 25 to 39 who had recovered from COVID-19.

The V and J genes are TRBV10-3 and TRBJ2-2; TRBD1 matches 10 bases. J lost 4 bases, V lost 8 bases, and 4 bases had no gene match. The germline V gene encodes CDR1 ENHRY and CDR2 SYGVKD. The CDR3 contains 14 residues. DNA of the CDR3: TGTGCCATCGGGACAGGGGACGCCACCGGGGAGCTGTTTTTT. Amino acid sequence: CAIGTGDATGELFF.

The V gene is TRBV29-1, the J gene TRBJ1-4; no firm D call. The CDR3 runs to 15 residues. Germline-derived CDR1 and CDR2 are SQVTM and ANQGSEA. Trimming stripped 4 bases from V and 4 bases from J, with 16 bases between. The CDR3 is CSVALRAEVNEKLFF. The CDR3 bases are TGCAGCGTTGCTCTGCGCGCAGAGGTTAATGAAAAACTGTTTTTT.

This chain links TRBV5-8 with TRBJ2-1; 7 bases map to TRBD2. The CDR3 totals 15 residues. Germline lookup yields CDR1 SGHTS and CDR2 YDEGEE. V shed 7 bases, J shed 0 bases, and the junction held 7 bases outside the gene matches. The CDR3 bases are TGTGCCAGCTTTCATGGGGGGGACTCCTACAATGAGCAGTTCTTC. As protein: CASFHGGDSYNEQFF.

The J gene is TRBJ2-1, the V gene TRBV19, with 14 nucleotides matching TRBD2. The CDR3 has 16 amino acids. CDR1 and CDR2 (germline): LNHDA, SQIVND (reference sequence). J lost 9 bases, V lost 5 bases, and 9 bases had no gene match. CDR3 nucleotides: TGTGCCAGTAGTGTCTTGACTAGCGGGGGGGCCGCTGAGCAGTTCTTC. Amino acids: CASSVLTSGGAAEQFF.

The genes are TRBV29-1 and TRBJ1-2; TRBD1 aligns across 7 bases. CDR3 length: 13 amino acids. Unmatched junction bases numbered 5, after V lost 3 bases and J lost 4 bases. Germline CDR1 SQVTM, CDR2 ANQGSEA. In DNA, the CDR3 is TGCAGCGTTGATTTAGGGGACAGCTATGGCTACACCTTC. This sequence encodes CSVDLGDSYGYTF.

This chain uses TRBV27 with TRBJ1-1; D is undetermined. This CDR3 is 15 amino acids long. V lost 0 bases and J lost 4, with 12 bases in between. From germline, CDR1 is MNHEY and CDR2 SMNVEV (reference sequence). The CDR3 coding sequence is TGTGCCAGCAGTTTATCACGGTCTAGGAGCACTGAAGCTTTCTTT. Translated, it gives CASSLSRSRSTEAFF.

The V and J genes are TRBV19 and TRBJ1-5, with D perhaps matching TRBD1 (6 bases). V gave up 3 bases and J gave up 6 bases, with 12 bases separating them. CDR1 and CDR2 (germline): LNHDA, SQIVND (reference sequence). CDR3 size: 14 residues. The CDR3, as DNA: TGTGCCAGTAGTATTCCAGGGGTTATTCAGCCCCAGCATTTT. It codes for CASSIPGVIQPQHF.

The rearrangement joins TRBV13 to TRBJ2-6, with D perhaps TRBD1 (6 bases). Per the germline V gene, CDR1 is PRHDT and CDR2 is FYEKMQ (reference sequence). The CDR3 is 16 residues long. V lost 5 bases and J 1 base, leaving 12 bases between the germline ends. The CDR3 DNA reads TGTGCCAGCAGCCGGTTACAGGGATCTGGGGCCAACGTCCTGACTTTC. Translating it yields CASSRLQGSGANVLTF.

The chain links TRBV5-4 to TRBJ2-1, with TRBD1 as a possible D gene (6 bases). V was clipped by 1 base and J by 6 bases, with 14 bases between them. The germline CDR1 and CDR2 sequences are SGHNT and YYREEE (reference sequence). The CDR3 is 15 residues long. The CDR3 region is CASSLLQGRANEQFF. CDR3 coding DNA: TGTGCCAGCAGCTTGTTACAGGGAAGGGCCAATGAGCAGTTCTTC.

About this clone: One junction end disagrees with the germline gene, perhaps due to a read error. The genes are TRBV9 and TRBJ1-4; TRBD1 matches at 7 bases. Per germline, CDR1 SGDLS and CDR2 YYNGEE. This CDR3 has 10 amino acids. The CDR3 DNA reads as TGTGCCAGCAGCGTAGGGACAGGACATTTT. It yields the protein CASSVGTGHF. The full variable domain, completed using reference TRBV9 and TRBJ1-4, is DSGVTQTPKHLITATGQRVTLRCSPRSGDLSVYWYQQSLDQGLQFLIQYYNGEERAKGNILERFSAQQFPDLHSELNLSSLELGDSALYFCASSVGTGHFGSGTQLSVL.

The CDR3 reads CASSPYRSGNSPLHF. The CDR3 DNA reads as TGTGCCAGCAGCCCCTACAGGTCGGGTAATTCACCCCTCCACTTT. This chain connects TRBV7-2 to TRBJ1-6, with D possibly matching TRBD1 (5 bases). CDR3 size: 15 residues. V gave up 5 bases and J gave up 6 bases, with 14 bases separating them. Germline V CDR1 and CDR2: SGHTA, FQGNSA. Full variable domain (remainder filled in from reference TRBV7-2 and TRBJ1-6): GAGVSQSPSNKVTEKGKDVELRCDPISGHTALYWYRQSLGQGLEFLIYFQGNSAPDKSGLPSDRFSAERTGGSVSTLTIQRTQQEDSAVYLCASSPYRSGNSPLHFGNGTRLTVT.

The rearrangement uses TRBV5-1 and TRBJ2-5, with a possible D match to TRBD2 (7 bases). The CDR3 is made up of 15 amino acids. Germline assignment: CDR1 SGHRS and CDR2 YFSETQ. Trimming took 4 bases from V and 4 from J, leaving 17 bases between them. The DNA for the CDR3 is TGCGCCAGCAGCGACGATTTACGGGGGGCAGAGACCCAGTACTTC. Its translation is CASSDDLRGAETQYF.

The chain uses TRBV7-2 and TRBJ2-1; unclear D gene. Per the germline V gene, CDR1 is SGHTA and CDR2 is FQGNSA. V was shortened by 5 bases and J by 10 bases, with 6 bases between the two germline ends. The CDR3 has 10 amino acids. CDR3 region: CASSNTEQFF. The CDR3 DNA sequence: TGTGCCAGCAGCAACACCGAGCAGTTCTTC.

The chain has TRBV7-9 and TRBJ2-3; 9 nucleotides agree with TRBD2. The CDR3 covers 16 residues. From germline, CDR1 is SEHNR and CDR2 FQNEAQ (reference sequence). Unmatched junction bases numbered 6, after V lost 2 bases and J lost 3 bases. This CDR3 reads CASSLSGRGGTDTQYF. The CDR3 coding sequence is TGTGCCAGCAGCTTATCCGGGCGGGGGGGGACAGATACGCAGTATTTT.

This chain joins TRBV2 and TRBJ1-2; tentative D call: TRBD1 (6 bases). V was clipped by 6 bases and J by 6 bases, with 17 bases between them. The V gene's germline CDR1 is SNHLY and CDR2 FYNNEI. CDR3 size: 14 residues. The CDR3 sequence: CASRLTGVRDGYTF. DNA for the CDR3: TGTGCCAGCAGGCTGACAGGCGTTAGGGATGGCTACACCTTC.

This clone was seen a single time. This chain links TRBV12-3 or TRBV12-4 with TRBJ2-7; no clear D gene. The CDR3 runs 12 residues. V was cut by 4 bases and J by 1 base, with 5 bases left in between. Here the CDR3 reads CASSSPSYEQYF. As DNA, the CDR3 is TGTGCCAGCAGTTCTCCTTCCTACGAGCAGTACTTC.

The CDR3: CASSTRTGRETQYF. DNA of the CDR3: TGTGCCAGTAGTACCAGGACAGGTCGGGAGACCCAGTACTTC. This sequence joins TRBV19 and TRBJ2-5; 7 nucleotides agree with TRBD1. CDR1 and CDR2 (germline): LNHDA, SQIVND (reference sequence). CDR3 length: 14 residues. V lost 4 bases, J lost 5 bases, and 7 bases stayed unmatched.

This chain uses TRBV6-5 with TRBJ1-1, with D perhaps matching TRBD1 (6 bases). The V and J ends lost 5 bases and 0 bases respectively, with 13 bases between them. Looked up from germline, CDR1 is MNHEY and CDR2 is SVGAGI. This CDR3 is built from 15 residues. In DNA, the CDR3 is TGTGCCAGCAGTCACGACAGGCGCATGAACACTGAAGCTTTCTTT. Residues: CASSHDRRMNTEAFF.

This clone was observed a single time. The rearrangement links TRBV7-3 to TRBJ2-3; 13 nucleotides match TRBD2. Germline loops: CDR1 SGHTA, CDR2 FQGTGA. The length of the CDR3 is 17 residues. Germline trimming cut 1 base from V and 14 bases from J; bases unmatched to any gene: 15. The CDR3 DNA is TGTGCCAGCAGCTTAAATTCCGCAACTAGCGGGGGGGCAGGATTGTATTTT. This gives the protein CASSLNSATSGGAGLYF.